Each of the 13 T cell receptor beta chains below was sequenced from the same sample in a study of identical twins. TCRdb itself ran the 5' RACE reads through MiXCR, one entry per CDR3 protein. This repertoire shows 750,000 to 950,000 distinct CDR3 sequences, roughly an eighth found once; its top ten account for 1.5% to 2%. This sample also belongs to another study, concerning yellow fever vaccine responses in identical twins.

Sequenced input: PBMCs. Source of these receptors: a woman younger than 30 in good health.

The sample holds a few counts of this clonotype. In DNA, the CDR3 is TGCAGTGCTACACCTCGGACAGGAACCCACGAGCAGTACGTC. Translated: CSATPRTGTHEQYV. The chain couples TRBV20-1 to TRBJ2-7, with 7 positions matching TRBD1. With 4 bases clipped from V and 5 bases from J, the junction kept 11 bases outside the gene matches. Per germline, CDR1 DFQATT and CDR2 SNEGSKA (reference sequence). The CDR3 runs 14 residues.

This clonotype occurred a few times. This sequence joins TRBV10-3 and TRBJ2-3, with TRBD1 identical over 9 bases. The CDR3 runs to 14 residues. Germline trimming cut 6 bases from V and 3 bases from J; bases unmatched to any gene: 4. The germline V gene encodes CDR1 ENHRY and CDR2 SYGVKD. The CDR3 here is CAIRGQGRTDTQYF. The CDR3 nucleotides read TGTGCCATCAGGGGACAGGGAAGAACAGATACGCAGTATTTT.

The J gene is TRBJ1-2, the V gene TRBV20-1; D is perhaps TRBD1 (5 bases). CDR3 length equals 13 residues. CDR1 DFQATT and CDR2 SNEGSKA come from the germline V gene (reference sequence). V lost 0 bases to trimming and J lost 4 bases, with 9 bases between them. CDR3 nucleotides: TGCAGTGCTAGAGAGTCAGGGAGCTATGGCTACACCTTC. Protein product: CSARESGSYGYTF.

The chain joins TRBV12-3 or TRBV12-4 to TRBJ2-1, with 8 nucleotides matching TRBD2. With 3 bases clipped from V and 6 bases from J, the junction kept 10 bases outside the gene matches. CDR3 length equals 16 residues. Here the CDR3 reads CASSLFGGGSLNEQFF. The CDR3 nucleotides read TGTGCCAGCAGTTTGTTCGGGGGGGGTTCGCTCAATGAGCAGTTCTTC.

This clonotype has just a few counts. Compared with germline, one end of the junction differs, possibly owing to a read error. V is TRBV7-6 and J is TRBJ2-3; 9 bases match TRBD2. Germline CDR1 and CDR2: SGHVS and FNYEAQ. The CDR3 runs 13 residues. The CDR3 nucleotides read TGTGCCAGCAGCCTCGGACTAGCGCCGAGCACGGATTTT. Protein sequence: CASSLGLAPSTDF.

The chain recombines TRBV18 with TRBJ2-5; TRBD1 matches 9 bases. The germline V gene has CDR1 KGHSH and CDR2 LQKENI. V was pared by 3 bases and J by 4 bases, with 9 bases of the junction left unmatched. This CDR3 region has 16 residues. CDR3 sequence (DNA): TGTGCCAGCTCACCCCCCGGGACAGGGTATTCAGAGACCCAGTACTTC. Amino acids: CASSPPGTGYSETQYF.

This clonotype was picked up a small number of times. The chain uses TRBV15 and TRBJ2-5; 7 bases map to TRBD1. The CDR3 spans 16 residues. Germline loops: CDR1 LNHNV, CDR2 YYDKDF (reference sequence). V lost 3 bases, J lost 2 bases, and 9 bases stayed unmatched. The CDR3 is CATSSSGRGYQETQYF. CDR3 coding DNA: TGTGCCACCAGCAGCTCTGGCAGGGGGTATCAAGAGACCCAGTACTTC.

This rearrangement joins TRBV13 to TRBJ2-7; D uncertain. Germline V lookup: CDR1 PRHDT, CDR2 FYEKMQ (reference sequence). V shed 1 base and J shed 7 bases, with 8 bases lying between them. The CDR3 is 12 amino acids. The CDR3 bases are TGTGCCAGCAGCTTAGACGGAGCGGAGCAGTACTTC. It yields the protein CASSLDGAEQYF.

This clonotype was counted between two and nine times. The CDR3 is CASSVGPDSSYEQYF. In DNA, the CDR3 is TGTGCCAGCAGCGTCGGGCCCGACAGCTCCTACGAGCAGTACTTC. V gene TRBV9 combines with J gene TRBJ2-7, with a weak D call TRBD1 (5 bases). The germline V gene has CDR1 SGDLS and CDR2 YYNGEE. Trimming stripped 2 bases from V and 0 bases from J, with 12 bases between. The CDR3 runs 15 residues.

This clonotype was recorded a few times. The chain is built from TRBV6-5 and TRBJ2-5; 12 nucleotides match TRBD2. The CDR3 has 16 amino acids. With 2 bases clipped from V and 7 bases from J, the junction kept 8 bases outside the gene matches. CDR1 and CDR2 (germline): MNHEY, SVGAGI. The CDR3 loop reads CASSYVLAGGSGTQYF. CDR3 DNA: TGTGCCAGCAGTTACGTCCTAGCGGGAGGGTCGGGGACCCAGTACTTC.

This clonotype was seen only a few times. This chain links TRBV2 with TRBJ1-1; possible D gene TRBD1, 5 bases. Germline loops: CDR1 SNHLY, CDR2 FYNNEI. V was pared by 5 bases and J by 2 bases, with 12 bases between. The CDR3 sequence is 14 residues long. DNA for the CDR3: TGTGCCAGCAGTCCCGAGACAGTCAACACTGAAGCTTTCTTT. It codes for CASSPETVNTEAFF. Full variable domain (missing parts from reference TRBV2 and TRBJ1-1): EPEVTQTPSHQVTQMGQEVILRCVPISNHLYFYWYRQILGQKVEFLVSFYNNEISEKSEIFDDQFSVERPDGSNFTLKIRSTKLEDSAMYFCASSPETVNTEAFFGQGTRLTVV.

V and J are TRBV5-5 and TRBJ2-7; no definite D call. Germline CDR1 reads SGHKS; CDR2 reads YYEKEE (reference sequence). The CDR3 consists of 14 residues. V lost 1 base and J 3 bases, leaving 11 bases between the germline ends. The CDR3 here is CASSLKASHYEQYV. The CDR3 bases are TGTGCCAGCAGCTTGAAGGCGAGCCACTACGAGCAGTACGTC.

This clonotype has more than one count but fewer than ten. The chain recombines TRBV10-3 with TRBJ2-7, with D tentatively TRBD1 or TRBD2 (5 bases each). Trimming took 5 bases from V and 6 from J, leaving 17 bases between them. Germline CDR1 reads ENHRY; CDR2 reads SYGVKD. The CDR3 runs 14 residues. CDR3 sequence: CAISSPGANPEQYF. CDR3 nucleotides: TGTGCCATCAGTTCTCCCGGGGCGAATCCCGAGCAGTACTTC.